These 32 T cell receptor beta chains share one sample of origin, sequenced in a study of blood T cells in healthy people across ages. For the second PCR, which ran for roughly 6 to 12 cycles, a sample-barcoded 5' primer and a J-beta primer mix were used. TCRdb reprocessed the 5' RACE reads with MiXCR, giving one entry per CDR3 protein. The sample contains 800,000 to 900,000 distinct CDR3 sequences, around 62% of which appear only once. The sample was blood. These receptors all stem from a man aged 25 to 40 in good health.

This clonotype was counted many times. The junction differs from germline at one of its ends, possibly a read error. The rearrangement joins TRBV5-1 to TRBJ2-7; 7 bases are shared with TRBD1. The germline CDR1 and CDR2 sequences are SGHRS and YFSETQ. The CDR3 covers 14 residues. CDR3 nucleotides: TGTGCCAGCAGTCCACGACAGGGCCCCTACGAGCAGTACTTC. The encoded protein is CASSPRQGPYEQYF. Together with reference TRBV5-1 and TRBJ2-7, the CDR3 gives the full variable domain: KAGVTQTPRYLIKTRGQQVTLSCSPISGHRSVSWYQQTPGQGLQFLFEYFSETQRNKGNFPGRFSGRQFSNSRSEMNVSTLELGDSALYLCASSPRQGPYEQYFGPGTRLTVT.

In its sample, this clonotype was seen a few times. The chain joins TRBV7-2 to TRBJ2-4; D call uncertain. The DNA end lines up better with TRBJ2-5; the J call may be wrong. The CDR3 totals 15 residues. CDR1 and CDR2 from the germline V gene are SGHTA and FQGNSA. The CDR3 here is CASSLSRSGRETQYF. CDR3 nucleotide sequence: TGTGCCAGCAGCTTAAGCCGCAGTGGCCGGGAGACCCAGTACTTC.

The chain joins TRBV7-2 to TRBJ2-1; D remains unclear. The CDR3 is 17 residues long. The ends were cut back, 0 bases at V and 5 bases at J, with 17 bases in the middle. The germline V gene encodes CDR1 SGHTA and CDR2 FQGNSA. CDR3 region: CASSLAGNSEINNEQFF. CDR3 nucleotide sequence: TGTGCCAGCAGCTTAGCCGGTAACTCCGAGATTAACAATGAGCAGTTCTTC.

This clonotype turned up a few times. Written as DNA, the CDR3 is TGTGCCAGCAGCCAGCGCGTGGGCGGGGAAGGAGAGACCCAGTACTTC. Its translation: CASSQRVGGEGETQYF. The rearrangement links TRBV4-2 to TRBJ2-5, with D perhaps TRBD2 (6 bases). The germline V gene encodes CDR1 LGHNA and CDR2 YNFKEQ. The CDR3 is 16 residues long. The V end lost 3 bases, the J end lost 4 bases, and 18 bases lay between the germline ends.

J is TRBJ2-4 and V is TRBV9, with 8 positions matching TRBD2. The end of the DNA is better explained by TRBJ2-7, so the J call may be wrong. CDR1 is SGDLS, CDR2 YYNGEE, per germline. The CDR3 length is 15 residues. CDR3 region: CASSEWSSGAYEQYF. The CDR3 DNA reads as TGTGCCAGCAGCGAGTGGAGTAGCGGGGCCTACGAGCAGTACTTC.

The V call is TRBV13, the J call TRBJ1-2; D not certain. This CDR3 spans 12 amino acids. V was cut by 3 bases and J by 6 bases, with 8 bases left in between. Germline CDR1 PRHDT, CDR2 FYEKMQ (reference sequence). CDR3 loop: CASSFGPDGYTF. CDR3 in DNA: TGTGCCAGCAGCTTTGGACCTGATGGCTACACCTTC. Full variable domain (rest looked up from reference TRBV13 and TRBJ1-2): AAGVIQSPRHLIKEKRETATLKCYPIPRHDTVYWYQQGPGQDPQFLISFYEKMQSDKGSIPDRFSAQQFSDYHSELNMSSLELGDSALYFCASSFGPDGYTFGSGTRLTVV.

This sequence joins TRBV6-1 and TRBJ1-4; TRBD1 is a possible D gene (6 bases). Germline CDR1 MNHNS, CDR2 SASEGT. V was trimmed by 6 bases and J by 0 bases, leaving 8 bases between them. There are 14 residues in the CDR3. The DNA of the CDR3 is TGTGCCAGCAGGGCAGGGGCAACTAATGAAAAACTGTTTTTT. The encoded protein is CASRAGATNEKLFF.

V usage is TRBV27 and J usage is TRBJ2-3; D may be TRBD1 or TRBD2 (5 bases each). With 8 bases removed from V and 4 bases from J, the gap between germline ends came to 16 bases. The CDR3 runs 14 residues. Looked up from germline, CDR1 is MNHEY and CDR2 is SMNVEV (reference sequence). In DNA form, the CDR3 reads TGTGCCAGCTGGGGACGAGGGTTCGCAGATACGCAGTATTTT. Amino acid sequence: CASWGRGFADTQYF.

The rearrangement uses TRBV20-1 and TRBJ2-4; D may match TRBD1 or TRBD2 (5 bases each). The last part of the DNA fits TRBJ2-7 better; the J call may be wrong. There are 13 residues in the CDR3. CDR1 and CDR2 from the germline V gene are DFQATT and SNEGSKA (reference sequence). The DNA of the CDR3 is TGCAGTGCTCCCGGGGCAGCCCCCCTCGAGCAGTACTTC. It specifies CSAPGAAPLEQYF.

With respect to this clonotype: One end of the junction does not line up with germline, which may come from a read error. The chain combines TRBV7-3 with TRBJ2-6; weak D call: TRBD1 (6 bases). The CDR3 has 14 amino acids. CDR1 SGHTA and CDR2 FQGTGA come from the germline V gene. The CDR3 DNA sequence: TGTGCCAGCAGCTCCACTCCAGGGGCCAACGCCCTGACTTTC. It encodes CASSSTPGANALTF.

The chain is built from TRBV15 and TRBJ2-1, with 12 bases aligning to TRBD1. V lost 8 bases, J lost 14 bases, and 10 bases stayed unmatched. CDR3 length equals 13 residues. CDR1 is LNHNV, CDR2 YYDKDF, per germline (reference sequence). The CDR3, as DNA: TGTGCCACCTCCCAGAGCGGGACAGGGGGCAAGTTCTTC. The encoded protein is CATSQSGTGGKFF.

The table lists this clonotype with a few counts. The chain uses TRBV7-2 and TRBJ2-3, with 7 bases lining up with TRBD2. With V trimmed by 8 bases and J by 3 bases, 11 bases remained unmatched. Germline assignment: CDR1 SGHTA and CDR2 FQGNSA. The CDR3 sequence is 15 residues long. The chain's CDR3 is CASRKGWGGTDTQYF. CDR3 nucleotides: TGTGCCAGCCGTAAGGGATGGGGGGGGACAGATACGCAGTATTTT.

DNA for the CDR3: TGCAGCGGACTAGGGCAGGGTGGCTCCTACGAGCAGTACTTC. As protein: CSGLGQGGSYEQYF. V gene TRBV29-1 combines with J gene TRBJ2-7; perhaps TRBD2 as D (6 bases). The CDR3 is 14 amino acids. In germline, CDR1 is SQVTM, CDR2 ANQGSEA. Between the trimmed V and J ends, which lost 7 bases and 0 bases, there was a span of 16 bases.

The sample holds one count of this clonotype. The chain joins TRBV2 to TRBJ1-6; D gene unclear. This CDR3 contains 16 residues. The V gene lost 6 bases and the J gene lost 5 bases, with 17 bases spanning the gap. Germline CDR1 SNHLY, CDR2 FYNNEI. CDR3 DNA: TGTGCCAGCAGCCTCGATGGACGCGCAAATAATTCACCCCTCCACTTT. This sequence encodes CASSLDGRANNSPLHF.

This chain links TRBV7-9 with TRBJ2-3, with TRBD2 matching over 11 bases. CDR1 is SEHNR and CDR2 is FQNEAQ in the germline V gene (reference sequence). V was pared by 11 bases and J by 4 bases, with 5 bases of the junction left unmatched. The CDR3 totals 13 residues. The CDR3, as DNA: TGTGCCGCCGGGACTAGCGGTCCAGATACGCAGTATTTT. It codes for CAAGTSGPDTQYF.

The rearrangement uses TRBV28 and TRBJ2-3, with TRBD2 as a possible D gene (7 bases). V was cut by 2 bases and J by 1 base, with 13 bases left in between. The CDR3 is made up of 16 amino acids. The V gene's germline CDR1 is MDHEN and CDR2 SYDVKM. DNA of the CDR3: TGTGCCAGCAGTTTACCGGGGGGCGGAGGCACAGATACGCAGTATTTT. This translates into CASSLPGGGGTDTQYF.

The rearrangement joins TRBV7-8 to TRBJ2-6, with D possibly TRBD1 on 6 matching bases. Germline values: CDR1 SGHVS, CDR2 FQNEAQ. The CDR3 totals 17 residues. Trimming cost V 5 bases and J 0 bases, with 14 bases left between them. The CDR3, as DNA: TGTGCCAGCAGCCCCATAGGGGGATTCTCTGGGGCCAACGTCCTGACTTTC. Its protein product is CASSPIGGFSGANVLTF.

Comment on this clonotype: Germline is not matched at one junction end, which may reflect a read error. The genes are TRBV9 and TRBJ1-2, with unresolved D. Germline V gives CDR1 SGDLS, CDR2 YYNGEE. The CDR3 sequence is 11 residues long. CDR3 bases: TGTGCCGGCAGCTCTATCTCTGGCTACACCTTC. It translates to CAGSSISGYTF.

This chain links TRBV4-3 with TRBJ2-1; 9 bases line up with TRBD1. V lost 4 bases to trimming and J lost 2 bases; unmatched junction nucleotides: 12. This CDR3 is 18 amino acids long. Per germline, CDR1 LGHNA and CDR2 YSLEER. CDR3 nucleotide sequence: TGCGCCAGCAGCCGTCTAACCCCCCGGGACAGGGCCTACAATGAGCAGTTCTTC. Translating it yields CASSRLTPRDRAYNEQFF.

This clonotype came up a few times. The chain uses TRBV5-1 and TRBJ2-1; D is undetermined. The V end lost 4 bases, the J end lost 9 bases, and 17 bases lay between the germline ends. Germline V gene data show CDR1 as SGHRS and CDR2 as YFSETQ. The CDR3 is 14 residues long. The CDR3 here is CASSLDGSAREQFF. The CDR3 DNA follows: TGCGCCAGCAGCCTCGATGGCAGCGCGCGTGAGCAGTTCTTC.

The CDR3 sequence is CASGPEAGTLTDTQYF. CDR3 DNA: TGTGCCAGCGGGCCAGAAGCGGGGACCCTCACAGATACGCAGTATTTT. The chain employs TRBV4-2 and TRBJ2-3; 7 bases map to TRBD2. Germline-derived CDR1 and CDR2 are LGHNA and YNFKEQ. Unmatched junction bases numbered 13, after V lost 8 bases and J lost 2 bases. The CDR3 consists of 16 residues.

The chain employs TRBV4-2 and TRBJ1-2; a weak D match, TRBD1 (6 bases). Between the trimmed V and J ends, which lost 4 bases and 5 bases, there was a span of 11 bases. Germline V gives CDR1 LGHNA, CDR2 YNFKEQ. The CDR3 loop spans 13 amino acids. The CDR3 reads CASSPGENYGYTF. As DNA, the CDR3 is TGTGCCAGCAGCCCAGGGGAGAATTATGGCTACACCTTC.

The CDR3 loop reads CASTGGLGNTGELFF. DNA of the CDR3: TGTGCCAGCACTGGGGGTTTAGGGAACACCGGGGAGCTGTTTTTT. The V call is TRBV9, the J call TRBJ2-2; D may be TRBD1 or TRBD2 (5 bases each). Between the trimmed V and J ends, which lost 6 bases and 1 base, there was a span of 13 bases. The CDR3 loop spans 15 amino acids. Germline CDR1 SGDLS, CDR2 YYNGEE.

This clonotype was counted a few times. J is TRBJ1-1 and V is TRBV28; D gene uncertain. The CDR3 extends over 13 amino acids. The V and J ends lost 6 bases and 1 base respectively, with 9 bases between them. The germline V gene has CDR1 MDHEN and CDR2 SYDVKM. DNA of the CDR3: TGTGCCAGCAGGGATCCGGGGAACACTGAAGCTTTCTTT. As protein: CASRDPGNTEAFF.

This clonotype was observed a single time. The rearrangement joins TRBV20-1 to TRBJ2-2, with D possibly matching TRBD1 (5 bases). CDR3 length equals 14 residues. Trimming took 5 bases from V and 1 from J, leaving 11 bases between them. The germline gives CDR1 DFQATT, CDR2 SNEGSKA (reference sequence). CDR3 in DNA: TGCAGTGCTCCAGGGATTAAGAACACCGGGGAGCTGTTTTTT. Its translation: CSAPGIKNTGELFF.

The chain combines TRBV28 with TRBJ2-2; maybe TRBD1 (5 bases). Germline V gene data show CDR1 as MDHEN and CDR2 as SYDVKM. Trimming removed 6 bases from V and 1 base from J, with 12 bases in between. The CDR3 runs 15 residues. The CDR3 sequence: CASSPLDKNTGELFF. In nucleotides, the CDR3 is TGTGCCAGCAGCCCTCTGGACAAGAACACCGGGGAGCTGTTTTTT. Looking up the rest from reference TRBV28 and TRBJ2-2 gives the full variable domain: DVKVTQSSRYLVKRTGEKVFLECVQDMDHENMFWYRQDPGLGLRLIYFSYDVKMKEKGDIPEGYSVSREKKERFSLILESASTNQTSMYLCASSPLDKNTGELFFGEGSRLTVL.

V gene TRBV3-1 combines with J gene TRBJ1-4; D is possibly TRBD1 (5 bases). The V gene's germline CDR1 is LGHDT and CDR2 YNNKEL (reference sequence). CDR3 length equals 13 residues. Trimming removed 2 bases from V and 7 bases from J, with 8 bases in between. The CDR3 loop reads CASSQNRTEKLFF. The CDR3 nucleotides read TGTGCCAGCAGCCAAAACAGGACTGAAAAACTGTTTTTT.

The CDR3 spells CASRRRPRETQYF. The CDR3 region has the DNA TGTGCCAGTCGAAGGCGTCCACGGGAGACCCAGTACTTC. This chain joins TRBV7-2 and TRBJ2-5; no definite D call. CDR3 length: 13 amino acids. Trimming left V 9 bases short and J 5 bases short, with 16 bases between. Germline loops: CDR1 SGHTA, CDR2 FQGNSA.

The V and J genes are TRBV10-3 and TRBJ2-1; tentative D call: TRBD2 (6 bases). Trimming left V 9 bases short and J 4 bases short, with 13 bases between. The germline V gene encodes CDR1 ENHRY and CDR2 SYGVKD. This CDR3 has 13 amino acids. CDR3: CAISGGVYNEQFF. CDR3 in DNA: TGTGCCATTTCGGGCGGGGTATACAATGAGCAGTTCTTC.

This chain connects TRBV27 to TRBJ1-5; D not certain. The germline gives CDR1 MNHEY, CDR2 SMNVEV (reference sequence). Trimming removed 3 bases at V and 5 bases at J, with 8 bases between. The CDR3 sequence is 13 residues long. CDR3 sequence: CASSFDFDQPQHF. In DNA, the CDR3 is TGTGCCAGCAGTTTTGACTTCGATCAGCCCCAGCATTTT.

J is TRBJ2-5 and V is TRBV5-1, with D uncertain. Between the trimmed V and J ends, which lost 3 bases and 2 bases, there was a span of 8 bases. The CDR3 has 13 amino acids. In germline, CDR1 is SGHRS, CDR2 YFSETQ. This chain's CDR3 is CASSWMGQETQYF. CDR3 sequence (DNA): TGCGCCAGCAGCTGGATGGGGCAAGAGACCCAGTACTTC.

The chain carries TRBV5-1 and TRBJ1-6, with TRBD1 as a possible D gene (5 bases). V lost 5 bases to trimming and J lost 10 bases, with 28 bases between them. The CDR3 covers 18 residues. Germline assignment: CDR1 SGHRS and CDR2 YFSETQ. CDR3: CASRGTSLGLQPGSPLHF. In DNA form, the CDR3 reads TGCGCCAGCAGAGGGACCAGTCTGGGCCTCCAGCCTGGCTCACCCCTCCACTTT.